This T cell receptor (beta chain) was retrieved from a study of blood T cell repertoires in COVID-19. Across the study: PBMCs, B-cell-depleted T cells, or T cells were the source of the cDNA or gDNA that made up the material.

V lost 6 bases to trimming and J lost 3 bases; unmatched junction nucleotides: 6. CDR1 is MNHEY, CDR2 SVGAGI, per germline. This CDR3 has 15 amino acids. Participant-given clinical history determined each cohort assignment. The study counted Cohort 3 donors as recovered given two negative PCRs, clearance, or symptom resolution. Original processing methods: Amplified reference gene primers provided the basis for estimating nucleated cell counts. Sequenced by immunoSEQ multiplex PCR; TCRdb stores in-frame clones only, minus some. Clone size and the V and J calls come from that table; the DNA yielded D and trimming. The table has 270,000 or so clones, 80% to 85% seen once.

The specimen was PBMCs or T cells enriched from blood (not recorded which). This chain connects TRBV6-5 to TRBJ2-7, with TRBD2 matching over 12 bases. This clonotype was obtained from a man aged 45-60 years who had recovered from COVID-19. The chain's CDR3 is CASSSPTSGSYEQYF. The DNA of the CDR3 is TGTGCCAGCAGCTCCCCGACTAGCGGGAGCTACGAGCAGTACTTC.